A selection of T cell receptor beta chains follows, all from one sample in a study of T cell changes during pregnancy in multiple sclerosis. Sequenced by immunoSEQ multiplex PCR; TCRdb stores in-frame clones only, minus some. This table has 20,000 or so clones, approximately 90% appearing once. Sample: CD8+ T cells from peripheral blood mononuclear cells, taken in the third trimester of pregnancy. The receptor set was obtained from a female donor in good health, enrolled as a control in a pregnancy study. CDR3s include the opening cysteine and the closing phenylalanine or tryptophan. D genes are given only for firm matches. Size is omitted from some rows. Given values are once, few, many or a class for expanded clones.

v_gene: TRBV9; d_gene: NA; len: 14; j_gene: TRBJ1-2; abundance: once; CDR3aa: CASSPAGDDYGYTF; CDR3nt: TGTGCCAGCAGCCCCGCAGGGGACGACTATGGCTACACCTTC
v_gene: TRBV7-9; d_gene: TRBD1; len: 14; j_gene: TRBJ2-1; abundance: NA; CDR3aa: CASSPRQGLNEQFF; CDR3nt: TGTGCCAGCAGCCCAAGACAGGGATTAAATGAGCAGTTCTTC
v_gene: TRBV4-3; d_gene: TRBD2; len: 17; j_gene: TRBJ2-3; abundance: NA; CDR3aa: CASSTRLAGVSTDTQYF; CDR3nt: TGCGCCAGCAGCACCAGGCTAGCGGGGGTTAGCACAGATACGCAGTATTTT
v_gene: TRBV4-3; d_gene: TRBD1; len: 17; j_gene: TRBJ1-2; abundance: NA; CDR3aa: CASSQDHAQDRETGYTF; CDR3nt: TGCGCCAGCAGCCAAGATCACGCCCAAGACAGGGAGACTGGCTACACCTTC
v_gene: TRBV28; d_gene: NA; len: 14; j_gene: TRBJ1-6; abundance: NA; CDR3aa: CASRNRDLGSPLHF; CDR3nt: TGTGCCAGTAGGAACAGGGACCTTGGTTCACCCCTCCACTTT
v_gene: TRBV30; d_gene: NA; len: 14; j_gene: TRBJ1-1; abundance: NA; CDR3aa: CAWSVGVENTEAFF; CDR3nt: TGTGCCTGGAGTGTAGGGGTTGAGAACACTGAAGCTTTCTTT
v_gene: TRBV19; d_gene: NA; len: 12; j_gene: TRBJ1-1; abundance: NA; CDR3aa: CASRQSNTEAFF; CDR3nt: TGTGCCAGTAGACAGTCCAACACTGAAGCTTTCTTT
v_gene: TRBV4-2; d_gene: NA; len: 16; j_gene: TRBJ1-1; abundance: NA; CDR3aa: CASSQDGSGTLTEAFF; CDR3nt: TGTGCCAGCAGCCAAGATGGTTCAGGAACCTTAACTGAAGCTTTCTTT
v_gene: TRBV6-6; d_gene: NA; len: 13; j_gene: TRBJ2-1; abundance: NA; CDR3aa: CASSQNTYNEQFF; CDR3nt: TGTGCCAGCAGTCAGAACACATACAATGAGCAGTTCTTC
v_gene: TRBV10-3; d_gene: TRBD2; len: 13; j_gene: TRBJ2-2; abundance: NA; CDR3aa: CAISESGRRELFF; CDR3nt: TGTGCCATCAGTGAGAGCGGGAGAAGGGAGCTGTTTTTT
v_gene: TRBV7-9; d_gene: NA; len: 14; j_gene: TRBJ1-5; abundance: NA; CDR3aa: CASSLAGGYQPQHF; CDR3nt: TGTGCCAGCAGCTTAGCCGGGGGGTATCAGCCCCAGCATTTT
v_gene: TRBV7-8; d_gene: NA; len: 16; j_gene: TRBJ2-1; abundance: NA; CDR3aa: CASSFTTELTYNEQFF; CDR3nt: TGTGCCAGCAGCTTCACGACAGAACTCACGTACAATGAGCAGTTCTTC
v_gene: TRBV4-2; d_gene: TRBD1; len: 13; j_gene: TRBJ1-6; abundance: few; CDR3aa: CASSGQDNSPLHF; CDR3nt: TGTGCCAGCAGCGGACAGGATAATTCACCCCTCCACTTT
v_gene: TRBV4-3; d_gene: TRBD2; len: 15; j_gene: TRBJ2-7; abundance: NA; CDR3aa: CASSQGASGFYEQYF; CDR3nt: TGCGCCAGCAGCCAAGGTGCTAGCGGCTTCTACGAGCAGTACTTC
v_gene: TRBV10-3; d_gene: TRBD1; len: 15; j_gene: TRBJ2-2; abundance: few; CDR3aa: CAIRPGQANTGELFF; CDR3nt: TGTGCCATCAGACCGGGACAGGCTAACACCGGGGAGCTGTTTTTT
v_gene: TRBV28; d_gene: TRBD1; len: 16; j_gene: TRBJ2-7; abundance: NA; CDR3aa: CASSFSGTAIAYEQYF; CDR3nt: TGTGCCAGCAGTTTCTCTGGGACAGCTATAGCCTACGAGCAGTACTTC
v_gene: TRBV27; d_gene: TRBD1; len: 14; j_gene: TRBJ2-2; abundance: NA; CDR3aa: CASSRGFPTGELFF; CDR3nt: TGTGCCAGCAGCAGGGGGTTCCCCACCGGGGAGCTGTTTTTT
v_gene: TRBV6-6; d_gene: TRBD2; len: 14; j_gene: TRBJ2-7; abundance: NA; CDR3aa: CASSTGLAGNEQYF; CDR3nt: TGTGCCAGCAGCACGGGACTAGCGGGGAACGAGCAGTACTTC
v_gene: TRBV15; d_gene: NA; len: 17; j_gene: TRBJ2-2; abundance: NA; CDR3aa: CATSRDPGDASTGELFF; CDR3nt: TGTGCCACCAGCAGAGATCCGGGAGATGCATCCACCGGGGAGCTGTTTTTT
v_gene: TRBV5-1; d_gene: NA; len: 11; j_gene: TRBJ1-1; abundance: once; CDR3aa: CASGEGRGAFF; CDR3nt: TGCGCCAGCGGGGAGGGGCGCGGAGCTTTCTTT
v_gene: TRBV7-3; d_gene: NA; len: 17; j_gene: TRBJ2-1; abundance: NA; CDR3aa: CASSSLPGDSSAVEQFF; CDR3nt: TGTGCCAGCAGCTCGCTCCCGGGAGATAGTTCCGCCGTAGAGCAGTTCTTC
v_gene: TRBV11-2; d_gene: NA; len: 12; j_gene: TRBJ1-5; abundance: NA; CDR3aa: CASSQGNQPQHF; CDR3nt: TGTGCCAGCAGCCAGGGGAATCAGCCCCAGCATTTT
v_gene: TRBV4-1; d_gene: TRBD1; len: 13; j_gene: TRBJ1-2; abundance: once; CDR3aa: CASSQDGDRGYTF; CDR3nt: TGCGCCAGCAGCCAAGATGGGGACAGGGGTTACACCTTC
v_gene: TRBV7-2; d_gene: NA; len: 16; j_gene: TRBJ2-2; abundance: NA; CDR3aa: CASSLIQGRDTGELFF; CDR3nt: TGTGCCAGCAGCTTAATTCAGGGGCGAGACACCGGGGAGCTGTTTTTT
v_gene: TRBV7-9; d_gene: TRBD1; len: 14; j_gene: TRBJ2-5; abundance: NA; CDR3aa: CASSADRAQETQYF; CDR3nt: TGTGCCAGCAGCGCCGACAGGGCTCAAGAGACCCAGTACTTC
v_gene: TRBV2; d_gene: NA; len: 15; j_gene: TRBJ2-7; abundance: NA; CDR3aa: CASSESGLVRYEQYF; CDR3nt: TGTGCCAGCAGTGAAAGCGGTCTAGTTCGGTACGAGCAGTACTTC
v_gene: TRBV4-3; d_gene: NA; len: 14; j_gene: TRBJ1-2; abundance: NA; CDR3aa: CASSQGQTNYGYTF; CDR3nt: TGCGCCAGCAGCCAAGGACAGACTAACTATGGCTACACCTTC
v_gene: TRBV5-6; d_gene: NA; len: 14; j_gene: TRBJ1-4; abundance: once; CDR3aa: CASSLGGRFEKLFF; CDR3nt: TGTGCCAGCAGCTTGGGAGGGCGGTTTGAAAAACTGTTTTTT
v_gene: TRBV7-4; d_gene: TRBD1; len: 21; j_gene: TRBJ1-5; abundance: NA; CDR3aa: CASSLALGETGADQVNQPQHF; CDR3nt: TGTGCCAGCAGCTTAGCGCTTGGGGAGACAGGGGCCGACCAAGTAAATCAGCCCCAGCATTTT
v_gene: TRBV13; d_gene: TRBD2; len: 18; j_gene: TRBJ2-4; abundance: NA; CDR3aa: CASRLGTGTSLAKNIQYF; CDR3nt: TGTGCCAGCAGACTAGGGACCGGGACTAGCCTAGCCAAAAACATTCAGTACTTC
v_gene: TRBV10-3; d_gene: NA; len: 14; j_gene: TRBJ1-4; abundance: NA; CDR3aa: CAISEPATNEKLFF; CDR3nt: TGTGCCATCAGTGAACCAGCAACTAATGAAAAACTGTTTTTT
v_gene: TRBV18; d_gene: NA; len: 15; j_gene: TRBJ2-5; abundance: once; CDR3aa: CASSPGGVYQETQYF; CDR3nt: TGTGCCAGCTCACCAGGCGGGGTCTACCAAGAGACCCAGTACTTC